The 21 T cell receptor beta chains presented below share a single source sample, sequenced in a study of early T cells in non-severe SARS-CoV-2 infection. TCRdb analysed the 5' RACE reads with MiXCR anew, one entry per CDR3 protein. Of some 80,000 distinct CDR3 sequences detected, about an eighth appear once; the ten largest clones hold approximately 3.6%. Sequencing used whole blood. The receptors were gathered from an adult who was a healthcare worker with PCR-confirmed SARS-CoV-2 infection or an uninfected control (not recorded which).

This clonotype has only a few counts. The V call is TRBV28, the J call TRBJ1-2, with a weak D call TRBD1 (5 bases). The ends were cut back, 6 bases at V and 1 base at J, with 9 bases in the middle. Germline lookup yields CDR1 MDHEN and CDR2 SYDVKM. The CDR3 contains 13 residues. The CDR3 sequence: CASSGGDNYGYTF. The CDR3 DNA reads TGTGCCAGCAGCGGGGGGGATAACTATGGCTACACCTTC.

The sample holds many counts of this clonotype. The V call is TRBV5-1, the J call TRBJ2-3, with D uncertain. V was cut by 3 bases and J by 0 bases, with 8 bases left in between. The germline V gene encodes CDR1 SGHRS and CDR2 YFSETQ. The CDR3 sequence is 14 residues long. CDR3 region: CASSSSSSTDTQYF. The CDR3 DNA is TGCGCCAGCAGCTCCTCCAGCAGCACAGATACGCAGTATTTT.

This clonotype was observed many times. The CDR3 sequence is CASSLGVQGFGYEQYF. The CDR3 nucleotides read TGTGCCAGCAGCTTAGGGGTACAGGGGTTTGGTTACGAGCAGTACTTC. This sequence joins TRBV11-3 and TRBJ2-7; 7 bases agree with TRBD1. Losses at the gene ends were 1 base for V and 4 bases for J; bases not matched to a gene: 10. Per germline, CDR1 SGHNT and CDR2 YENEEA. The CDR3 length is 16 residues.

Only a few counts were recorded for this clonotype. V gene TRBV27 combines with J gene TRBJ2-1; TRBD2 matches 10 bases. Trimming removed 7 bases from V and 7 bases from J; junction bases left unmatched: 7. This CDR3 has 14 amino acids. Germline V lookup: CDR1 MNHEY, CDR2 SMNVEV (reference sequence). CDR3 in DNA: TGTGCCAGCACTCCCGGGACTAGCGTTAATGAGCAGTTCTTC. Translation gives CASTPGTSVNEQFF.

The chain couples TRBV7-9 to TRBJ2-5; tentative D call: TRBD2 (5 bases). The CDR3 runs to 15 residues. The germline V gene has CDR1 SEHNR and CDR2 FQNEAQ (reference sequence). The V and J ends lost 5 bases and 2 bases respectively, with 15 bases between them. CDR3: CASSTGRAQQETQYF. CDR3 nucleotide sequence: TGTGCCAGCAGCACGGGGAGAGCTCAGCAAGAGACCCAGTACTTC.

V gene TRBV2 combines with J gene TRBJ2-3; no definite D call. The CDR3 is made up of 13 amino acids. Germline CDR1 reads SNHLY; CDR2 reads FYNNEI. V was clipped by 4 bases and J by 2 bases, with 7 bases between them. The CDR3, as DNA: TGTGCCAGCAGTGCGGAGCACACAGATACGCAGTATTTT. It translates to CASSAEHTDTQYF.

The chain joins TRBV3-2 to TRBJ2-7; TRBD2, the table's D call, was not compared with the DNA. TRBV3-2 is assigned pseudogene status. The CDR3 runs 17 residues. The DNA for the CDR3 is TGTGCCAGCAGCCAACCGTTGGGGCGGGAGGGCAATGACGAGCAGTACTTC. This translates into CASSQPLGREGNDEQYF.

The chain combines TRBV20-1 with TRBJ1-5; D possibly corresponds to TRBD1 (5 bases). Germline loops: CDR1 DFQATT, CDR2 SNEGSKA (reference sequence). CDR3 length: 15 amino acids. V lost 0 bases and J lost 7, with 16 bases in between. The CDR3 reads CSARDPGGEGQPQHF. The CDR3 bases are TGCAGTGCTAGAGATCCGGGGGGAGAGGGACAGCCCCAGCATTTT.

The rearrangement links TRBV6-6 to TRBJ2-2; 9 positions match TRBD1. CDR1 is MNHNY and CDR2 is SVGAGI in the germline V gene (reference sequence). CDR3 length: 16 residues. With 7 bases clipped from V and 6 bases from J, the junction kept 12 bases outside the gene matches. Here the CDR3 reads CASTSPGTGTAGELFF. In DNA, the CDR3 is TGTGCCAGCACCAGCCCCGGGACAGGGACGGCCGGGGAGCTGTTTTTT.

This clonotype was recorded many times. This chain joins TRBV5-1 and TRBJ2-1, with 13 positions matching TRBD2. The CDR3 extends over 14 amino acids. CDR1 SGHRS and CDR2 YFSETQ come from the germline V gene. Trimming at V came to 6 bases and at J to 8 bases, leaving 5 bases not matched to a gene. CDR3 nucleotides: TGCGCCAGCAAGGAAGGACTAGCGGGAGATGAGCAGTTCTTC. Translation gives CASKEGLAGDEQFF.

This clonotype was observed a handful of times. J is TRBJ1-5 and V is TRBV3-1; maybe TRBD1 (5 bases). Germline CDR1 and CDR2: LGHDT and YNNKEL (reference sequence). CDR3 length: 15 residues. The germline V and J ends were trimmed by 1 base and 9 bases, with 16 bases remaining between them. CDR3 in amino acids: CASSQGGRGKVPQHF. The CDR3 DNA is TGTGCCAGCAGCCAAGGTGGTCGGGGGAAAGTGCCCCAGCATTTT.

This sequence joins TRBV10-1 and TRBJ2-6; D may be TRBD1 or TRBD2 (5 bases each). CDR1 is WNHNN and CDR2 is SYGVQD in the germline V gene (reference sequence). The germline V and J ends were trimmed by 5 bases and 0 bases, with 14 bases remaining between them. This CDR3 comprises 17 residues. CDR3: CASSRRGARSGANVLTF. The CDR3 DNA is TGCGCCAGCAGTAGGAGAGGGGCACGCTCTGGGGCCAACGTCCTGACTTTC.

Ten or more counts support this clonotype. The chain uses TRBV7-3 and TRBJ2-1, with 10 bases lining up with TRBD2. Germline V gene lookup returns CDR1 SGHTA and CDR2 FQGTGA. The CDR3 contains 14 residues. V dropped 5 bases and J dropped 6; count of bases not matched to a gene: 4. The CDR3 DNA is TGTGCCAGCAGCATAGCGGGAGGCGGCAATGAGCAGTTCTTC. Protein sequence: CASSIAGGGNEQFF.

This clonotype was seen at least ten times. V and J are TRBV7-9 and TRBJ2-3, with 12 bases aligning to TRBD2. Germline V gene sequence: CDR1 SEHNR, CDR2 FQNEAQ (reference sequence). Losses at the gene ends were 4 bases for V and 3 bases for J; bases not matched to a gene: 2. There are 15 residues in the CDR3. CDR3 protein: CASSYGLAGTDTQYF. The CDR3 region has the DNA TGTGCCAGCAGCTACGGACTAGCGGGGACAGATACGCAGTATTTT. Complete variable domain (other parts from reference TRBV7-9 and TRBJ2-3): DTGVSQNPRHKITKRGQNVTFRCDPISEHNRLYWYRQTLGQGPEFLTYFQNEAQLEKSRLLSDRFSAERPKGSFSTLEIQRTEQGDSAMYLCASSYGLAGTDTQYFGPGTRLTVL.

This CDR3 is CASSPGRVRQLSGANVLTF. The CDR3 coding sequence is TGTGCCAGCAGCCCCGGACGTGTTAGACAGCTCTCTGGGGCCAACGTCCTGACTTTC. V and J are TRBV28 and TRBJ2-6, with a weak D call TRBD1 (5 bases). The length of the CDR3 is 19 residues. V was cut by 6 bases and J by 0 bases, with 21 bases left in between. Germline V gene sequence: CDR1 MDHEN, CDR2 SYDVKM.

The J gene is TRBJ2-7, the V gene TRBV7-6; 9 bases agree with TRBD1. CDR1 and CDR2 from the germline V gene are SGHVS and FNYEAQ. V shed 0 bases, J shed 0 bases, and the junction held 3 bases outside the gene matches. This CDR3 has 16 amino acids. CDR3 protein: CASSLAQGQGSYEQYF. In DNA, the CDR3 is TGTGCCAGCAGCTTAGCGCAGGGACAGGGCTCCTACGAGCAGTACTTC.

This clonotype was detected ten times or more. The chain links TRBV18 to TRBJ2-5, with TRBD1 as a possible D gene (6 bases). Between the trimmed V and J ends, which lost 4 bases and 3 bases, there was a span of 9 bases. CDR3 size: 13 residues. Germline lookup yields CDR1 KGHSH and CDR2 LQKENI. CDR3 DNA: TGTGCCAGCTCACTCGGACAGAAAGAGACCCAGTACTTC. The encoded protein is CASSLGQKETQYF.

This clonotype has a handful of counts. The genes are TRBV20-1 and TRBJ1-2; D gene uncertain. V was trimmed by 3 bases and J by 8 bases, leaving 10 bases between them. Germline-derived CDR1 and CDR2 are DFQATT and SNEGSKA (reference sequence). This CDR3 has 11 residues. The CDR3 is CSASKVSGYTF. The CDR3 region has the DNA TGCAGTGCTAGTAAGGTGTCGGGCTACACCTTC.

This clonotype occurred a few times. The V call is TRBV5-1, the J call TRBJ2-1; 10 nucleotides line up with TRBD2. This CDR3 is 17 amino acids long. CDR1 is SGHRS and CDR2 is YFSETQ in the germline V gene. After removal of 3 bases from V and 7 bases from J, the junction contained 13 bases not matched to a gene. The CDR3 bases are TGCGCCAGCAGCTCACCCCCTCTAGCGGGAGTCGTGAATGAGCAGTTCTTC. Translation: CASSSPPLAGVVNEQFF.

This rearrangement joins TRBV20-1 to TRBJ2-7, with D possibly being TRBD2 (5 bases). Germline assignment: CDR1 DFQATT and CDR2 SNEGSKA (reference sequence). V lost 3 bases and J lost 2, with 14 bases in between. This CDR3 has 14 residues. CDR3 protein: CSARSPWETYEQYF. CDR3 bases: TGCAGTGCTAGGTCCCCCTGGGAGACCTACGAGCAGTACTTC.

This clonotype was seen only a few times. The chain combines TRBV29-1 with TRBJ2-1; the match to TRBD2 covers 11 bases. Germline V gene lookup returns CDR1 SQVTM and CDR2 ANQGSEA. V was pared by 4 bases and J by 6 bases, with 11 bases of the junction left unmatched. This CDR3 has 16 amino acids. The CDR3: CSVGTSGPGRGNEQFF. The CDR3 DNA sequence: TGCAGCGTTGGGACTAGCGGGCCCGGTCGGGGCAATGAGCAGTTCTTC.